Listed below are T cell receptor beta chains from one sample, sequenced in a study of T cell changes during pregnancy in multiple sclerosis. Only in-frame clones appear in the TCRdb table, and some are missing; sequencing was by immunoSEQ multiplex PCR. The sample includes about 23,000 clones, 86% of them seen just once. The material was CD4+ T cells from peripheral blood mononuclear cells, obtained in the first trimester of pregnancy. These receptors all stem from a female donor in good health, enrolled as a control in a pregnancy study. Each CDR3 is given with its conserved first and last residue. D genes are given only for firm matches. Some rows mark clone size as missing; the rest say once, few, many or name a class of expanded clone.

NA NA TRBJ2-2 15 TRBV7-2 TGTGCCAGCAGCTTGTGGCTAGCTTCTACCGGGGAGCTGTTTTTT CASSLWLASTGELFF
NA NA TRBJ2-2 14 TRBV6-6 TGTGCCAGCTCTACGAGAGGGAGAACCGGGGAGCTGTTTTTT CASSTRGRTGELFF
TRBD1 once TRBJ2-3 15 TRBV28 TGTGCCAGCAGTCATACTGAGACAGGGAAGGATACGCAGTATTTT CASSHTETGKDTQYF
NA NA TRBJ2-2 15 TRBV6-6 TGTGCCAGCAGTTATCCTGGGGGCAAGCCCGGGGAGCTGTTTTTT CASSYPGGKPGELFF
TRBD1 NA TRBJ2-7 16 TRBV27 TGTGCCAGCAGACCTCAAATTTCGGGACAGGTCTACGAGCAGTACTTC CASRPQISGQVYEQYF
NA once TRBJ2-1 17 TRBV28 TGTGCCAGCAGTTTATGGCACCTTACAAGCTCCTACAATGAGCAGTTCTTC CASSLWHLTSSYNEQFF
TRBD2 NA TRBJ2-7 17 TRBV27 TGTGCCAGCAGTTTGCACCCAAATGATGGGGGGGCCTACGAGCAGTACTTC CASSLHPNDGGAYEQYF
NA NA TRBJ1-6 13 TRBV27 TGTGCCAGCAGTCCAGACGGAGTCTCACCCCTCCACTTT CASSPDGVSPLHF
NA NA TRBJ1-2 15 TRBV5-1 TGCGCCAGCACCCAGGGGAGCGGTGCTAACTATGGCTACACCTTC CASTQGSGANYGYTF
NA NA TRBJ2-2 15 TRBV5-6 TGTGCCAGCAGCCCTTTAACGGGAGACACCGGGGAGCTGTTTTTT CASSPLTGDTGELFF
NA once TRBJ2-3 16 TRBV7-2 TGTGCCAGCAGCTTAGAGCCGGGAGTTGGCACAGATACGCAGTATTTT CASSLEPGVGTDTQYF
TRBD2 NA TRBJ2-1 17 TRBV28 TGTGCCAGCAGTACCCGGACTAGCGGGACCTCCTACAATGAGCAGTTCTTC CASSTRTSGTSYNEQFF
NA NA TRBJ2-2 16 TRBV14 TGTGCCAGCAGGGGACTAACGGAGTGGGGGACAGGGGAGCTGTTTTTT CASRGLTEWGTGELFF
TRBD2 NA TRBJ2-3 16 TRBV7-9 TGTGCCAGCAGCCCCGAGACTAGCGGGCAAGGGGGCAAGGGGTATTTT CASSPETSGQGGKGYF
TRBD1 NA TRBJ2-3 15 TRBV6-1 TGTGCCAGCAGTGAAGGGACAGGGCGGGCAGATACGCAGTATTTT CASSEGTGRADTQYF
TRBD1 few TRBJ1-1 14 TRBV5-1 TGCGCCAGCAGCGAACGACAGGGGGGCACTGAAGCTTTCTTT CASSERQGGTEAFF
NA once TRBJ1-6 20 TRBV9 TGTGCCAGCAGCGTAGATCCCCCGACGGCCCACAGCTCCTATAATTCACCCCTCCACTTT CASSVDPPTAHSSYNSPLHF
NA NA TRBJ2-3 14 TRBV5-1 TGCGCCAGCAGCATAGGACTCTACACAGATACGCAGTATTTT CASSIGLYTDTQYF
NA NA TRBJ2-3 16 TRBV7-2 TGTGCCAGCAGCTTAGGGTTAAGAGGAACACGAGATACGCAGTATTTT CASSLGLRGTRDTQYF
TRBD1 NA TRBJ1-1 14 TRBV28 TGTGCCAGCAGTTCACAGGGGGTGAACACTGAAGCTTTCTTT CASSSQGVNTEAFF
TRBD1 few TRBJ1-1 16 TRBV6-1 TGTGCCAGCAGTGATCCCAACAGGGGCCCGTACACTGAAGCTTTCTTT CASSDPNRGPYTEAFF
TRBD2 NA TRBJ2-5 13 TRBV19 TGTGCCAGTAGTATAGAGGGGGGGAAGACCCAGTACTTC CASSIEGGKTQYF
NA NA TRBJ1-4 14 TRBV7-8 TGTGCCAGCAGCTCACTAGGGCCTAATGAAAAACTGTTTTTT CASSSLGPNEKLFF
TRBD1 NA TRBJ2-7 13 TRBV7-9 TGTGCCAGCAGCCGGACAGGGGGTTCCGAGCAGTACTTC CASSRTGGSEQYF
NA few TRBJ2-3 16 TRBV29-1 TGCAGCGTTGTTCGGGGGAGCGGGCCGAGCACAGATACGCAGTATTTT CSVVRGSGPSTDTQYF
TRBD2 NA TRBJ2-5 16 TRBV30 TGTGCCTGGACGCCGGGACTAGCGGGATCCCAAGAGACCCAGTACTTC CAWTPGLAGSQETQYF